These 9 T cell receptor beta chains share one sample of origin, sequenced in a study of cytomegalovirus exposure and HLA in healthy donors. PCR amplification relied on 60 Vbeta primers (plus 13 Jbeta primers). Repertoires were generated with immunoSEQ multiplex PCR, while TCRdb's copy carries only in-frame clones and drops some. The profile shows under 200,000 clones, roughly 80% of them singletons. Input material: PBMCs. The source of these receptors is a man aged 35-49 years in good health and CMV-seronegative.

The chain carries TRBV6-5 and TRBJ1-3; D perhaps matches TRBD1 (6 bases). The ends were cut back, 6 bases at V and 5 bases at J, with 11 bases in the middle. Germline V lookup: CDR1 MNHEY, CDR2 SVGAGI. CDR3 length: 13 residues. CDR3 DNA: TGTGCCAGCAGCACGGACAGACGAAACACCATATATTTT. Protein sequence: CASSTDRRNTIYF.

J is TRBJ2-2 and V is TRBV19, with D perhaps TRBD1 (6 bases). CDR1 LNHDA and CDR2 SQIVND come from the germline V gene (reference sequence). This CDR3 spans 14 amino acids. With 3 bases removed from V and 7 bases from J, the gap between germline ends came to 12 bases. As DNA, the CDR3 is TGTGCCAGTAGTATTGGACAGAGGAACGGGGAGCTGTTTTTT. Its protein is CASSIGQRNGELFF.

The V and J genes are TRBV6-1 and TRBJ1-5; TRBD1 is a possible D gene (5 bases). The CDR3 length is 14 residues. From germline, CDR1 is MNHNS and CDR2 SASEGT. The V end was cut by 7 bases, the J end by 3 bases, with 13 bases between. Written as DNA, the CDR3 is TGTGCCAGCATTCGAAGCAGGGACAATCAGCCCCAGCATTTT. It codes for CASIRSRDNQPQHF.

The rearrangement joins TRBV9 to TRBJ2-5, with D perhaps matching TRBD2 (5 bases). Germline V lookup: CDR1 SGDLS, CDR2 YYNGEE. The CDR3 consists of 14 residues. V was clipped by 2 bases and J by 5 bases, with 13 bases between them. CDR3 residues: CASSVTTERETQYF. CDR3 sequence (DNA): TGTGCCAGCAGCGTTACGACGGAGCGGGAGACCCAGTACTTC.

This chain joins TRBV4-1 and TRBJ1-1, with D perhaps matching TRBD1 (6 bases). Trimming cost V 4 bases and J 4 bases, with 22 bases left between them. Germline V gene sequence: CDR1 MGHRA, CDR2 YSYEKL. The CDR3 runs 17 residues. The chain's CDR3 is CASSRDNPTITGTEAFF. As DNA, the CDR3 is TGCGCCAGCAGCCGGGACAATCCGACCATTACGGGCACTGAAGCTTTCTTT.

The rearrangement links TRBV7-2 to TRBJ1-5; 7 bases line up with TRBD1. The CDR3 extends over 16 amino acids. Trimming cost V 5 bases and J 5 bases; bases outside gene matches: 12. Looked up from germline, CDR1 is SGHTA and CDR2 is FQGNSA. The chain's CDR3 is CASSARGRGGDQPQHF. In DNA, the CDR3 is TGTGCCAGCAGCGCCCGTGGGAGAGGGGGCGATCAGCCCCAGCATTTT.

The V and J genes are TRBV29-1 and TRBJ1-2, with TRBD1 matching 8 bases. The V and J ends lost 0 bases and 1 base, in that order; junction bases with no gene match: 7. This CDR3 is 16 amino acids long. The germline V gene encodes CDR1 SQVTM and CDR2 ANQGSEA. CDR3 sequence reads: CSVEDDGQGGNYGYTF. The CDR3 DNA follows: TGCAGCGTTGAAGATGATGGACAGGGAGGTAACTATGGCTACACCTTC. The full variable domain, with the rest looked up from reference TRBV29-1 and TRBJ1-2, is SAVISQKPSRDICQRGTSLTIQCQVDSQVTMMFWYRQQPGQSLTLIATANQGSEATYESGFVIDKFPISRPNLTFSTLTVSNMSPEDSSIYLCSVEDDGQGGNYGYTFGSGTRLTVV.

This rearrangement joins TRBV18 to TRBJ1-1; D is ambiguous. V lost 6 bases, J lost 1 base, and 18 bases lay in between. This CDR3 has 16 amino acids. The germline V gene has CDR1 KGHSH and CDR2 LQKENI. CDR3 region: CASSPLGGGPNTEAFF. CDR3 DNA: TGTGCCAGCTCCCCCCTCGGTGGCGGCCCGAACACTGAAGCTTTCTTT.

The rearrangement joins TRBV27 to TRBJ2-5; 9 nucleotides line up with TRBD1. The CDR3 spans 15 residues. The ends lost 5 bases at V and 3 bases at J; junction bases unmatched: 7. CDR1 MNHEY and CDR2 SMNVEV come from the germline V gene (reference sequence). The DNA of the CDR3 is TGTGCCAGCAGTCCAAACCGGGACAGGGAAGAGACCCAGTACTTC. Amino acid sequence: CASSPNRDREETQYF.